This T cell receptor beta chain is from a study of blood T cell repertoires in COVID-19. Study background: Collection of acute and convalescent COVID-19 samples took place in the United States, Italy and Spain. PBMCs, B-cell-depleted T cells, or T cells provided the cDNA or gDNA that made up the material.

Trimming left V 6 bases short and J 3 bases short, with 14 bases between. The germline gives CDR1 MDHEN, CDR2 SYDVKM. This CDR3 comprises 14 residues. Study processing details: For nucleated cells, counts were estimated from reference gene primer amplification. Clones were read by immunoSEQ multiplex PCR, and TCRdb kept only the in-frame ones, dropping some. That table is the source of V, J and clone size, and D and trimming were worked out from the DNA. The profile shows approximately 280,000 clones, 70% to 90% of them singletons. Source material: peripheral blood. This chain joins TRBV28 and TRBJ1-1; D call uncertain. This TCR came from a man aged 45-65 years with active or convalescent COVID-19. The CDR3, as DNA: TGTGCCAGCAGCAGGACCCGGAGGTACACTGAAGCTTTCTTT. Protein product: CASSRTRRYTEAFF.